This T cell receptor (beta chain) came from a study of blood T cell repertoires in COVID-19. The wider study: Researchers got acute and convalescent COVID-19 samples from the United States, Italy and Spain. The cDNA or gDNA used as material had been derived from T cells, B-cell-depleted T cells, or PBMCs.

The Seattle patients, enrolled during active infection, were followed longitudinally. Original handling: Estimated nucleated cell counts came from reference gene primer amplification. Generated by immunoSEQ multiplex PCR, the TCRdb table keeps only in-frame clones and is missing some. The DNA gave D and trimming, while V, J and clone size come from that table. The sample records about 200,000 clones, 70% to 90% being singletons. The V gene's germline CDR1 is GTSNPN and CDR2 SVGIG (reference sequence). Trimming took off 4 bases at V and 3 bases at J, with 18 bases between the two ends. The CDR3 is made up of 15 amino acids.

The receptor was derived from a man aged 50 to 59 with COVID-19, enrolled during active disease. The chain links TRBV30 to TRBJ1-2; D is unresolved. Sequenced sample: peripheral blood. CDR3 amino acids: CAWIAPWSTDYGYTF. In DNA, the CDR3 is TGTGCCTGGATTGCCCCCTGGTCAACGGACTATGGCTACACCTTC.